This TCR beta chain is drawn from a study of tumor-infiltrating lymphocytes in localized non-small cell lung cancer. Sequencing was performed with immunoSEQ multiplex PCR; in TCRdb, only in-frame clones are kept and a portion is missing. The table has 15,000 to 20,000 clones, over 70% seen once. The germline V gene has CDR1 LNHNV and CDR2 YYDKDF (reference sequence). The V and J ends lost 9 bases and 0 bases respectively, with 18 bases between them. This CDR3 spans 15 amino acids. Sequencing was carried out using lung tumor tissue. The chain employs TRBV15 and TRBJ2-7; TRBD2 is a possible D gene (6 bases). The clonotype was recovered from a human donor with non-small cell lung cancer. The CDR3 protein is CATSFQAGFSYEQYF. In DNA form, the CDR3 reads TGTGCCACTTCGTTCCAGGCGGGATTCTCCTACGAGCAGTACTTC.